The next 26 T cell receptor beta chains were all read from a single sample in a study of identical twins (dated by TCRdb to the mid-2010s). The library was made by 5' RACE. The listed sequencing device is Illumina HiSeq 2000. TCRdb reworked the public reads: Q25 trimming with fastp, MiXCR clone assembly, productive beta chains retained. Identical CDR3 proteins give one entry, which carries the most common genes and DNA. The table for this sample lists hundreds of thousands of distinct CDR3 sequences; 5.5% to 6.5% of them were counted only once. In total, the top ten clones hold 1.5% to 2% of the sample. The source material was naive T cells sorted from blood. Read against the paper, the sample's cell subset or site label means: cells isolated with a human naive T-cell isolation kit. These receptors were collected from a man between 18 and 35 years old in good health.

This clonotype was seen ten or more times. The chain links TRBV20-1 to TRBJ2-1, with D maybe TRBD2 (5 bases). This CDR3 has 12 residues. V lost 4 bases to trimming and J lost 5 bases, with 9 bases between them. Germline V gene lookup returns CDR1 DFQATT and CDR2 SNEGSKA (reference sequence). CDR3 coding DNA: TGCAGTGCTAAGGACTCAAACAATGAGCAGTTCTTC. Its translation: CSAKDSNNEQFF.

This clonotype occurred many times. This chain joins TRBV5-4 and TRBJ2-1; 9 positions match TRBD2. The CDR3 loop spans 16 amino acids. V shed 0 bases, J shed 7 bases, and the junction held 8 bases outside the gene matches. Germline-derived CDR1 and CDR2 are SGHNT and YYREEE (reference sequence). CDR3 amino acids: CASSLEWAGGRNEQFF. The CDR3 coding sequence is TGTGCCAGCAGCTTGGAATGGGCGGGAGGGCGGAATGAGCAGTTCTTC.

The sample holds a few counts of this clonotype. The chain recombines TRBV5-1 with TRBJ2-3; 7 bases are shared with TRBD1. Germline trimming cut 4 bases from V and 0 bases from J; bases unmatched to any gene: 5. CDR1 SGHRS and CDR2 YFSETQ come from the germline V gene. The CDR3 length is 15 residues. This CDR3 reads CASSMGQTSTDTQYF. CDR3 DNA: TGCGCCAGCAGCATGGGACAGACAAGCACAGATACGCAGTATTTT.

In this sample, this clonotype turned up many times. The genes are TRBV29-1 and TRBJ2-7; 8 bases align to TRBD1. This CDR3 region has 12 residues. The V gene end was trimmed by 7 bases and the J gene end by 5 bases; junction bases not matched to a gene: 7. CDR1 is SQVTM and CDR2 is ANQGSEA in the germline V gene. In DNA form, the CDR3 reads TGCAGCGCCCAGGGGACAGGCGACGAGCAGTACTTC. It codes for CSAQGTGDEQYF.

In its sample, this clonotype was seen a few times. This chain joins TRBV2 and TRBJ2-1; the match to TRBD1 covers 11 bases. The V gene end was trimmed by 0 bases and the J gene end by 14 bases; junction bases not matched to a gene: 6. The germline V gene has CDR1 SNHLY and CDR2 FYNNEI. This CDR3 spans 14 amino acids. The CDR3 sequence: CASSEAPRGQGEFF. CDR3 in DNA: TGTGCCAGCAGTGAAGCGCCGAGGGGACAGGGGGAGTTCTTC.

The chain uses TRBV6-5 and TRBJ2-3, with D uncertain. The V end lost 4 bases, the J end lost 6 bases, and 14 bases lay between the germline ends. The CDR3 is 14 residues long. CDR1 is MNHEY and CDR2 is SVGAGI in the germline V gene. CDR3 sequence: CASSSPARPDTQYF. CDR3 coding DNA: TGTGCCAGCAGTTCCCCGGCCCGCCCGGATACGCAGTATTTT.

The chain combines TRBV27 with TRBJ2-7, with no clear D. The CDR3 covers 14 residues. CDR1 and CDR2 from the germline V gene are MNHEY and SMNVEV (reference sequence). Trimming stripped 6 bases from V and 6 bases from J, with 18 bases between. This CDR3 is CASRNQRADGEQYF. The DNA for the CDR3 is TGTGCCAGCAGGAACCAAAGGGCCGACGGCGAGCAGTACTTC.

This rearrangement joins TRBV6-5 to TRBJ2-7; maybe TRBD2 (6 bases). The CDR3 consists of 13 residues. Germline V gene data show CDR1 as MNHEY and CDR2 as SVGAGI. V dropped 2 bases and J dropped 7 bases, with 12 bases sitting between them. The DNA of the CDR3 is TGTGCCAGCAGTTACGGGGAGGCAGGGGAGCAGTACTTC. Translated, it gives CASSYGEAGEQYF.

This clonotype was detected ten times or more. V gene TRBV5-1 combines with J gene TRBJ2-1; 10 bases map to TRBD2. CDR1 is SGHRS and CDR2 is YFSETQ in the germline V gene. The CDR3 covers 16 residues. The V segment lost 1 base and the J segment 7 bases; nucleotides outside the gene matches: 8. CDR3 sequence (DNA): TGCGCCAGCAGCTTGACTAGCGGGATATTTTTTAATGAGCAGTTCTTC. Translation: CASSLTSGIFFNEQFF.

This clonotype was counted at least ten times. The V and J genes are TRBV25-1 and TRBJ2-7; D not resolved. The CDR3 has 11 residues. Looked up from germline, CDR1 is MGHDK and CDR2 is SYGVNS. Trimming stripped 8 bases from V and 3 bases from J, with 8 bases between. The CDR3 sequence is CASRVFYEQYF. CDR3 bases: TGTGCCAGCCGAGTCTTCTACGAGCAGTACTTC.

This sequence joins TRBV5-1 and TRBJ2-1; 7 nucleotides match TRBD2. CDR1 SGHRS and CDR2 YFSETQ come from the germline V gene. The CDR3 is made up of 16 amino acids. Germline trimming cut 0 bases from V and 2 bases from J; bases unmatched to any gene: 5. In DNA form, the CDR3 reads TGCGCCAGCAGCTTGGCCGCGGGAGCGCCCTACAATGAGCAGTTCTTC. It translates to CASSLAAGAPYNEQFF.

This clonotype showed up many times. This rearrangement joins TRBV5-1 to TRBJ2-2; 10 bases match TRBD2. This CDR3 region has 16 residues. The V gene end was trimmed by 4 bases and the J gene end by 4 bases; junction bases not matched to a gene: 7. Germline lookup yields CDR1 SGHRS and CDR2 YFSETQ. The CDR3 nucleotides are TGCGCCAGCAGCCTTACTAGCGGGATCGGCACCGGGGAGCTGTTTTTT. It yields the protein CASSLTSGIGTGELFF.

This clonotype was seen many times. The chain uses TRBV29-1 and TRBJ1-2; unclear D gene. Germline assignment: CDR1 SQVTM and CDR2 ANQGSEA. The V and J ends lost 5 bases and 3 bases respectively, with 10 bases between them. The CDR3 is 12 amino acids. For the CDR3, the DNA is TGCAGCGTTCAGACCTCGGACTATGGCTACACCTTC. Its protein is CSVQTSDYGYTF.

The rearrangement uses TRBV6-2 or TRBV6-3 and TRBJ1-5; D is perhaps TRBD1 (6 bases). V dropped 7 bases and J dropped 0 bases, with 13 bases sitting between them. The CDR3 has 15 residues. Germline V gives CDR1 MNHEY, CDR2 SVGEGT. CDR3 protein: CASNIGQLSNQPQHF. For the CDR3, the DNA is TGTGCCAGCAACATCGGACAGCTTAGCAATCAGCCCCAGCATTTT.

The chain recombines TRBV11-2 with TRBJ2-4; D is unclear. In germline, CDR1 is SGHAT, CDR2 FQNNGV. The CDR3 covers 15 residues. V lost 9 bases to trimming and J lost 0 bases, with 15 bases between them. Here the CDR3 DNA reads TGTGCCAGTACCGGACCGCCTTCAGCCAAAAACATTCAGTACTTC. Protein sequence: CASTGPPSAKNIQYF.

The chain couples TRBV20-1 to TRBJ2-7; 8 bases line up with TRBD2. Trimming cost V 3 bases and J 4 bases; bases outside gene matches: 2. CDR1 is DFQATT and CDR2 is SNEGSKA in the germline V gene (reference sequence). The CDR3 totals 12 residues. The CDR3 region is CSASAGGYEQYF. In DNA, the CDR3 is TGCAGTGCTAGTGCGGGGGGATACGAGCAGTACTTC.

A few counts support this clonotype. The rearrangement links TRBV15 to TRBJ2-7, with no clear D. This CDR3 has 13 amino acids. Germline CDR1 is LNHNV and CDR2 is YYDKDF (reference sequence). V was shortened by 0 bases and J by 2 bases, with 5 bases between the two germline ends. The chain's CDR3 is CATSRDAPYEQYF. For the CDR3, the DNA is TGTGCCACCAGCAGAGACGCTCCCTACGAGCAGTACTTC.

The gene calls are TRBV11-2 and TRBJ2-5; 10 bases fit TRBD1. V lost 5 bases and J lost 2; bases outside the gene matches: 17. This CDR3 spans 19 amino acids. Germline V gene sequence: CDR1 SGHAT, CDR2 FQNNGV. Here the CDR3 reads CASSLRDRGKVVRQETQYF. Here the CDR3 DNA reads TGTGCCAGCAGCCTCCGGGACAGGGGAAAGGTGGTAAGACAAGAGACCCAGTACTTC.

The chain joins TRBV10-3 to TRBJ2-2, with 13 bases lining up with TRBD2. The CDR3 consists of 19 residues. CDR1 and CDR2 from the germline V gene are ENHRY and SYGVKD. In DNA, the CDR3 is TGTGACGGGGGACCGCTGCCGGGACTAGCGGGAACGAACACCGGGGAGCTGTTTTTT. Its translation: CDGGPLPGLAGTNTGELFF.

The chain combines TRBV11-2 with TRBJ2-1, with 7 bases aligning to TRBD2. The germline CDR1 and CDR2 sequences are SGHAT and FQNNGV. The CDR3 runs 15 residues. After removal of 2 bases from V and 6 bases from J, the junction contained 7 bases not matched to a gene. The CDR3 DNA reads TGTGCCAGCAGCTTAATGGCGGGAGAGGGCAATGAGCAGTTCTTC. Residues: CASSLMAGEGNEQFF.

This clonotype was seen many times. The chain is built from TRBV4-3 and TRBJ2-3, with D unclear. The CDR3 covers 14 residues. The germline gives CDR1 LGHNA, CDR2 YSLEER. The ends were cut back, 1 base at V and 2 bases at J, with 7 bases in the middle. CDR3 in amino acids: CASSQVRTTDTQYF. The CDR3 bases are TGCGCCAGCAGCCAAGTCAGGACCACAGATACGCAGTATTTT.

This clonotype appeared a few times. The gene calls are TRBV3-1 and TRBJ2-7, with TRBD1 matching over 7 bases. Germline CDR1 LGHDT, CDR2 YNNKEL (reference sequence). Germline trimming cut 1 base from V and 9 bases from J; bases unmatched to any gene: 6. CDR3 length: 13 residues. For the CDR3, the DNA is TGTGCCAGCAGCCAAGGGACAGGTCTCTGGCAGTACTTC. Translation: CASSQGTGLWQYF.

This clonotype has ten or more counts. V gene TRBV20-1 combines with J gene TRBJ2-5; possible D gene TRBD1, 5 bases. CDR1 DFQATT and CDR2 SNEGSKA come from the germline V gene (reference sequence). Trimming removed 4 bases at V and 0 bases at J, with 6 bases between. The CDR3 runs to 12 residues. For the CDR3, the DNA is TGCAGTGCTAAAGGGGACCAAGAGACCCAGTACTTC. Amino acid sequence: CSAKGDQETQYF.

This clonotype has at least ten counts. This chain connects TRBV5-1 to TRBJ1-2, with a weak D call TRBD1 (6 bases). The CDR3 length is 13 residues. Germline CDR1 is SGHRS and CDR2 is YFSETQ. Trimming pared 0 bases from V and 3 bases from J, leaving 6 bases between. The CDR3 reads CASSLGQDYGYTF. In DNA, the CDR3 is TGCGCCAGCAGCTTGGGACAGGACTATGGCTACACCTTC.

The chain uses TRBV24-1 and TRBJ2-1, with 10 bases lining up with TRBD2. Germline assignment: CDR1 KGHDR and CDR2 SFDVKD. V trimming: 5 bases; J trimming: 4 bases; junction bases outside the gene matches: 19. The CDR3 runs to 20 residues. In nucleotides, the CDR3 is TGTGCCACCAGTGGGGGCCGGACTACTAGCGGGAAGTTCTCTTACAATGAGCAGTTCTTC. This codes for CATSGGRTTSGKFSYNEQFF.

This clonotype was observed at least ten times. The chain joins TRBV29-1 to TRBJ1-2; 7 bases are shared with TRBD1. With V trimmed by 3 bases and J by 8 bases, 3 bases remained unmatched. Germline CDR1 SQVTM, CDR2 ANQGSEA. This CDR3 is built from 11 residues. The CDR3 coding sequence is TGCAGCGTTGAGGGGGACAGCGGCTACACCTTC. Amino acids: CSVEGDSGYTF.